A single sample gave rise to the 9 T cell receptor beta chains below, sequenced in a study of cytotoxic CD8 clonotypes in ibrutinib-treated CLL. Profiled with immunoSEQ multiplex PCR; TCRdb holds only in-frame clones, not every one. The sample lists 55,000 to 60,000 clones; 54% were seen once. The sample here was PBMCs, taken at disease progression, from a patient treated with ibrutinib. The receptors were gathered from a human donor with chronic lymphocytic leukemia.

V usage is TRBV6-5 and J usage is TRBJ2-7; 7 bases fit TRBD1. Germline V gives CDR1 MNHEY, CDR2 SVGAGI. The junction had 4 bases not matched to a gene; V was cut back by 7 bases and J by 1 base. This CDR3 is 13 amino acids long. The CDR3: CASTTGQSYEQYF. DNA of the CDR3: TGTGCCAGCACAACGGGACAGTCCTACGAGCAGTACTTC.

This clone has only a few counts. This chain connects TRBV30 to TRBJ2-3; no firm D call. Trimming shortened V by 7 bases and J by 3 bases, and 8 bases separated the two germline ends. Germline CDR1 is GTSNPN and CDR2 is SVGIG (reference sequence). The CDR3 loop spans 11 amino acids. CDR3 protein: CASAQTDTQYF. CDR3 nucleotides: TGTGCCTCGGCCCAGACAGATACGCAGTATTTT. Using reference TRBV30 and TRBJ2-3 for the parts outside the CDR3, the full variable domain is SQTIHQWPATLVQPVGSPLSLECTVEGTSNPNLYWYRQAAGRGLQLLFYSVGIGQISSEVPQNLSASRPQDRQFILSSKKLLLSDSGFYLCASAQTDTQYFGPGTRLTVL.

The gene calls are TRBV15 and TRBJ1-4; D call uncertain. The length of the CDR3 is 15 residues. The ends were cut back, 1 base at V and 1 base at J, with 7 bases in the middle. The germline CDR1 and CDR2 sequences are LNHNV and YYDKDF (reference sequence). The CDR3 DNA reads TGTGCCACCAGCAGAGGGTGGGGAACTAATGAAAAACTGTTTTTT. Its translation: CATSRGWGTNEKLFF.

This clone was seen a few times. V is TRBV5-1 and J is TRBJ1-6, with a weak D call TRBD1 (6 bases). Trimming shortened V by 0 bases and J by 7 bases, and 8 bases separated the two germline ends. Germline values: CDR1 SGHRS, CDR2 YFSETQ. The CDR3 length is 14 residues. The CDR3 is CASSLGQGNSPLHF. In DNA form, the CDR3 reads TGCGCCAGCAGCTTGGGGCAGGGGAATTCACCCCTCCACTTT.

V gene TRBV30 combines with J gene TRBJ2-2; a weak D match, TRBD2 (6 bases). Germline V gene sequence: CDR1 GTSNPN, CDR2 SVGIG (reference sequence). V dropped 0 bases and J dropped 6 bases, with 11 bases sitting between them. The CDR3 totals 14 residues. CDR3 sequence: CAWSVGTPAGELFF. The CDR3 nucleotides read TGTGCCTGGAGTGTAGGGACTCCGGCCGGGGAGCTGTTTTTT.

The chain uses TRBV6-1 and TRBJ1-1; D is perhaps TRBD1 (5 bases). The length of the CDR3 is 14 residues. The germline CDR1 and CDR2 sequences are MNHNS and SASEGT. Trimming left V 3 bases short and J 0 bases short, with 8 bases between. CDR3 amino acids: CASSDGHLNTEAFF. CDR3 in DNA: TGTGCCAGCAGTGACGGACATTTGAACACTGAAGCTTTCTTT.

V and J are TRBV10-3 and TRBJ2-5; possible D gene TRBD2, 5 bases. The CDR3 loop spans 15 amino acids. Trimming removed 3 bases from V and 5 bases from J, with 16 bases in between. Germline CDR1 ENHRY, CDR2 SYGVKD. The CDR3 sequence is CAISDSVQRSETQYF. In DNA form, the CDR3 reads TGTGCCATCAGTGATTCGGTACAGCGGTCCGAGACCCAGTACTTC.

The genes are TRBV27 and TRBJ1-6; TRBD1 aligns across 10 bases. Germline assignment: CDR1 MNHEY and CDR2 SMNVEV (reference sequence). J was trimmed by 7 bases and V by 6 bases; bases with no gene match: 6. CDR3 length: 15 residues. In nucleotides, the CDR3 is TGTGCCAGCAGGTCGGACAGGGGGGACAATTCACCCCTCCACTTT. Amino acids: CASRSDRGDNSPLHF.

The gene calls are TRBV7-9 and TRBJ2-7, with D perhaps matching TRBD2 (6 bases). This CDR3 contains 16 residues. The germline V gene has CDR1 SEHNR and CDR2 FQNEAQ (reference sequence). V was shortened by 6 bases and J by 0 bases, with 18 bases between the two germline ends. CDR3 loop: CASSHVAEPSSYEQYF. The CDR3 DNA reads TGTGCCAGCAGTCATGTAGCGGAGCCGAGCTCCTACGAGCAGTACTTC.